This TCR beta chain was sequenced for a study of identifying expanded T cells in peripheral blood. The CDR3 is made up of 16 amino acids. Germline CDR1 is LNHDA and CDR2 is SQIVND (reference sequence). The V and J ends lost 7 bases and 0 bases respectively, with 13 bases between them. Repertoires were generated with immunoSEQ multiplex PCR, while TCRdb's copy carries only in-frame clones and drops some. The profile shows 60,000 to 70,000 clones, more than 70% of them singletons. With respect to this clone: What it binds is unknown.

No infections or other immune events were documented during collection. General study findings and limits: Technical replicates showed roughly 1.2 changed clones; roughly two weeks 15 to 20; four weeks 19. Clone count variance between roughly two-week samples rose with total template count.

The rearrangement uses TRBV19 and TRBJ2-6; tentatively, D is TRBD1 or TRBD2 (7 bases each). The TCR was taken from a person aged 18-70 years in good health. The sample consisted of blood. The CDR3 loop reads CASKDRTSSGANVLTF. CDR3 sequence (DNA): TGTGCCAGTAAGGACAGGACTAGCTCTGGGGCCAACGTCCTGACTTTC.